The 21 T cell receptor beta chains given below trace back to one sample, sequenced in a study of identical twins. TCRdb itself ran the 5' RACE reads through MiXCR, one entry per CDR3 protein. In the table there are 200,000 to 300,000 distinct CDR3 sequences, 7.5% of which are singletons. The sample was also linked to a second study, of yellow fever vaccine responses in identical twins.

The specimen was CD8+ T cells sorted from blood. The receptors here all came from a woman aged 18-35 years in good health.

This clonotype has only a few counts. The rearrangement links TRBV2 to TRBJ2-2; D not certain. The CDR3 has 17 residues. Germline assignment: CDR1 SNHLY and CDR2 FYNNEI. V lost 4 bases and J lost 1, with 16 bases in between. The CDR3 DNA is TGTGCCAGCAGTGCGCGGCTGTGGGTAGGGAACACCGGGGAGCTGTTTTTT. Its protein product is CASSARLWVGNTGELFF.

The gene calls are TRBV19 and TRBJ1-3; D is uncertain. V was trimmed by 10 bases and J by 3 bases, leaving 10 bases between them. The CDR3 covers 12 residues. In germline, CDR1 is LNHDA, CDR2 SQIVND (reference sequence). CDR3 in amino acids: CATSSHGNTIYF. The CDR3 nucleotides are TGTGCCACCTCCTCCCATGGAAACACCATATATTTT.

This chain connects TRBV7-9 to TRBJ1-5; D unresolved. Germline V gene sequence: CDR1 SEHNR, CDR2 FQNEAQ (reference sequence). Trimming pared 2 bases from V and 0 bases from J, leaving 5 bases between. The CDR3 is made up of 14 amino acids. CDR3 in DNA: TGTGCCAGCAGCTTACCGAATAGCAATCAGCCCCAGCATTTT. This gives the protein CASSLPNSNQPQHF.

The chain links TRBV6-4 to TRBJ2-4, with 9 positions matching TRBD1. Trimming at V came to 0 bases and at J to 8 bases, leaving 2 bases not matched to a gene. The V gene's germline CDR1 is MRHNA and CDR2 SNTAGT. The CDR3 covers 14 residues. The CDR3 protein is CASSDSQGADIQYF. The CDR3 bases are TGTGCCAGCAGTGACTCACAGGGGGCGGACATTCAGTACTTC.

The chain combines TRBV13 with TRBJ2-6; D is ambiguous. Germline CDR1 PRHDT, CDR2 FYEKMQ (reference sequence). Trimming took off 4 bases at V and 0 bases at J, with 13 bases between the two ends. This CDR3 contains 17 residues. DNA of the CDR3: TGTGCCAGCAGCTCCCCCCCATCGGTCTCTGGGGCCAACGTCCTGACTTTC. It translates to CASSSPPSVSGANVLTF.

There are many counts of this clonotype. This chain connects TRBV20-1 to TRBJ1-6, with a tentative D call TRBD1 (5 bases). Germline CDR1 DFQATT, CDR2 SNEGSKA (reference sequence). Trimming cost V 5 bases and J 0 bases, with 20 bases left between them. The CDR3 loop spans 18 amino acids. DNA for the CDR3: TGCAGTGCTCGGAGCCGGGACGGTGGAAACTCCTATAATTCACCCCTCCACTTT. This translates into CSARSRDGGNSYNSPLHF.

This rearrangement joins TRBV7-9 to TRBJ2-7; the match to TRBD2 covers 7 bases. The V gene's germline CDR1 is SEHNR and CDR2 FQNEAQ (reference sequence). V lost 5 bases and J lost 2; bases outside the gene matches: 6. The CDR3 is 14 residues long. The CDR3 spells CASSQRDYPYEQYF. Here the CDR3 DNA reads TGTGCCAGCAGCCAAAGGGACTACCCCTACGAGCAGTACTTC.

A few counts support this clonotype. CDR3 in amino acids: CASSATKTSQETQYF. In DNA form, the CDR3 reads TGTGCCAGCAGCGCGACAAAGACTAGCCAAGAGACCCAGTACTTC. The rearrangement uses TRBV9 and TRBJ2-5; D is perhaps TRBD2 (6 bases). Trimming removed 3 bases at V and 1 base at J, with 13 bases between. This CDR3 comprises 15 residues. Germline V gene data show CDR1 as SGDLS and CDR2 as YYNGEE.

This clonotype was seen more than once but under ten times. V and J are TRBV19 and TRBJ2-2; TRBD2 matches 10 bases. CDR1 is LNHDA, CDR2 SQIVND, per germline (reference sequence). There are 17 residues in the CDR3. The trim removed 5 bases at V and 5 bases at J, leaving 11 bases unmatched. CDR3 loop: CASSPASGSEETGELFF. Here the CDR3 DNA reads TGTGCCAGTAGTCCCGCTAGCGGGAGTGAGGAAACCGGGGAGCTGTTTTTT.

This sequence joins TRBV6-5 and TRBJ1-6; 10 bases are shared with TRBD1. V shed 4 bases and J 12 bases; nucleotides not matched to a gene: 9. This CDR3 spans 15 amino acids. Germline values: CDR1 MNHEY, CDR2 SVGAGI. The CDR3: CASSLPGTGVGPLHF. The CDR3 DNA follows: TGTGCCAGCAGTTTACCCGGGACAGGGGTTGGACCCCTCCACTTT.

This clonotype has at least ten counts. J is TRBJ2-7 and V is TRBV4-1; D ambiguous. Trimming cost V 2 bases and J 1 base, with 9 bases left between them. The CDR3 runs to 14 residues. Germline loops: CDR1 MGHRA, CDR2 YSYEKL. The CDR3 loop reads CASSQSASSYEQYF. The CDR3 region has the DNA TGCGCCAGCAGCCAATCGGCTAGTTCCTACGAGCAGTACTTC.

This clonotype was seen a handful of times. V gene TRBV24-1 combines with J gene TRBJ2-2; 9 bases line up with TRBD2. The CDR3 covers 16 residues. Germline CDR1 KGHDR, CDR2 SFDVKD. Germline trimming cut 5 bases from V and 6 bases from J; bases unmatched to any gene: 9. The CDR3 DNA is TGTGCCACCAGTGCCCCGGGATTAGCGGGAGCCGGGGAGCTGTTTTTT. Encoded protein: CATSAPGLAGAGELFF.

In this sample, this clonotype turned up many times. The chain has TRBV5-6 and TRBJ2-7; TRBD2 aligns across 9 bases. This CDR3 is built from 14 residues. Germline trimming cut 0 bases from V and 2 bases from J; bases unmatched to any gene: 0. Germline CDR1 reads SGHDT; CDR2 reads YYEEEE. CDR3 region: CASSLGGRAYEQYF. The DNA for the CDR3 is TGTGCCAGCAGCTTGGGCGGGAGGGCCTACGAGCAGTACTTC.

In this sample, this clonotype turned up a few times. The V and J genes are TRBV7-8 and TRBJ2-7; possible D gene TRBD2, 6 bases. The V gene's germline CDR1 is SGHVS and CDR2 FQNEAQ. V lost 1 base and J lost 3, with 10 bases in between. CDR3 length equals 14 residues. CDR3 sequence reads: CASSLVGGNYEQYF. The CDR3 nucleotides read TGTGCCAGCAGCTTAGTTGGGGGGAACTACGAGCAGTACTTC.

With regard to this clonotype: This could be a read error, since a much larger clone is one nucleotide away. This chain connects TRBV12-3 or TRBV12-4 to TRBJ1-2; D remains unclear. The CDR3 is 13 residues long. As DNA, the CDR3 is TGTCCCAGCAGTTTAGTATGGGGAAATGGCTACACCTTC. Its protein is CPSSLVWGNGYTF.

A few counts support this clonotype. This chain uses TRBV21-1 with TRBJ2-1; no DNA check was done on the table's D call, TRBD1. TRBV21-1 counts as a pseudogene. This CDR3 region has 20 residues. The CDR3: CASSKGTGIGQPVTYNEQFF. The CDR3 nucleotides are TGTGCCAGCAGCAAAGGGACAGGGATAGGTCAGCCCGTTACCTACAATGAGCAGTTCTTC.

The table lists this clonotype with a few counts. V usage is TRBV27 and J usage is TRBJ2-7; D gene ambiguous. V lost 3 bases to trimming and J lost 3 bases, with 9 bases between them. The CDR3 has 13 amino acids. Germline V CDR1 and CDR2: MNHEY, SMNVEV (reference sequence). The CDR3 here is CASSFRVSYEQYV. DNA of the CDR3: TGTGCCAGCAGTTTCAGAGTAAGCTACGAGCAGTACGTC.

This clonotype turned up a few times. V gene TRBV20-1 combines with J gene TRBJ2-5; D call uncertain. The CDR3 spans 11 residues. Trimming left V 7 bases short and J 0 bases short, with 6 bases between. Per germline, CDR1 DFQATT and CDR2 SNEGSKA (reference sequence). CDR3 in amino acids: CSGANQETQYF. The DNA of the CDR3 is TGCAGTGGAGCAAACCAAGAGACCCAGTACTTC.

This clonotype occurred a few times. This chain connects TRBV4-1 to TRBJ2-2; maybe TRBD2 (6 bases). Germline V gives CDR1 MGHRA, CDR2 YSYEKL. CDR3 length: 16 residues. Trimming shortened V by 1 base and J by 1 base, and 10 bases separated the two germline ends. This CDR3 is CASSQVISGNTGELFF. Here the CDR3 DNA reads TGCGCCAGCAGCCAAGTTATTAGCGGGAACACCGGGGAGCTGTTTTTT.

This clonotype was seen many times. This chain uses TRBV11-2 with TRBJ2-2; unclear D gene. The CDR3 runs 17 residues. CDR1 is SGHAT and CDR2 is FQNNGV in the germline V gene. The V and J ends lost 5 bases and 0 bases respectively, with 16 bases between them. CDR3 region: CASSRALELSNTGELFF. In DNA form, the CDR3 reads TGTGCCAGCAGCCGCGCCCTCGAGCTCTCGAACACCGGGGAGCTGTTTTTT. The full variable domain, rest sourced from reference TRBV11-2 and TRBJ2-2, is EAGVAQSPRYKIIEKRQSVAFWCNPISGHATLYWYQQILGQGPKLLIQFQNNGVVDDSQLPKDRFSAERLKGVDSTLKIQPAKLEDSAVYLCASSRALELSNTGELFFGEGSRLTVL.

This clonotype has a count of ten or more. The chain combines TRBV4-1 with TRBJ1-1; no clear D. The CDR3 is 15 residues long. The germline V gene has CDR1 MGHRA and CDR2 YSYEKL. Trimming pared 4 bases from V and 3 bases from J, leaving 15 bases between. The CDR3 spells CASSPAVERYTEAFF. The CDR3, as DNA: TGCGCCAGCAGCCCAGCGGTGGAGAGGTACACTGAAGCTTTCTTT.